This T cell receptor beta chain was found in a study of vaccination and CD4 T cells after COVID-19. Overall study: Convalescent donors were composed of six males and four females, of whom two were Hispanic. Either the Pfizer-BioNTech BNT162b2 or Moderna mRNA-1273 vaccine was given as two doses.

A note on this clonotype: Its antigen is currently unknown.

The Oncomine TCR Beta short-read assay sequenced DNA from cultured CD4+ T cells. From the PCR reads, TCRdb called clonotypes with MiXCR, one entry per CDR3 protein. Seen here are 16,000 or so distinct CDR3 sequences, around 53% observed once, and the top ten hold approximately 10%. V lost 0 bases and J 5 bases, leaving 8 bases between the germline ends. This CDR3 is 13 amino acids long. CDR1 and CDR2 (germline): SGDLS, YYNGEE. Treatment indicated: approximately nine-day PBMC culture with coronavirus spike peptide pools or control peptides (ViraFEST assay). The TCR was taken from a human donor who had recovered from COVID-19. The chain links TRBV9 to TRBJ2-5; the D is unclear. The sample was CD4+ T cells from blood, cultured in vitro. In DNA form, the CDR3 reads TGTGCCAGCAGCGTAGGCTGGCAGGAGACCCAGTACTTC. Its translation: CASSVGWQETQYF.